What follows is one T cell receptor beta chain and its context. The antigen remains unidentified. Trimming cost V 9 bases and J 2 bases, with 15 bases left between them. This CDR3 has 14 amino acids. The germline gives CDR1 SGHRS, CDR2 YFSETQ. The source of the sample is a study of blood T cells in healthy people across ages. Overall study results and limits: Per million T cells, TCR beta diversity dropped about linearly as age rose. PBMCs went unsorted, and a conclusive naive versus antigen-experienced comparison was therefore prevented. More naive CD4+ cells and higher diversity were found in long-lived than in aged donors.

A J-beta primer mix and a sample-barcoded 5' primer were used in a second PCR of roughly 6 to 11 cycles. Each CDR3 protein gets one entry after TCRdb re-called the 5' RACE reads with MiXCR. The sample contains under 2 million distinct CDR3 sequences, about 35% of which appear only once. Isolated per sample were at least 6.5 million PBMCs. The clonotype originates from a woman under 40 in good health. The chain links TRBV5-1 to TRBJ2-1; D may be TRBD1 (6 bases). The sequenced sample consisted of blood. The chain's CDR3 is CATSLGTTYNEQFF. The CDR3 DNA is TGCGCCACCTCCCTCGGGACAACCTACAATGAGCAGTTCTTC.